Listed below are T cell receptor beta chains from one sample, sequenced in a study of CD8+CD57+ T cells in acquired aplastic anemia. TCRdb re-called the reads with MiXCR, one entry per CDR3 protein. The data contain 270,000 or so distinct CDR3 sequences, 70% to 85% of them singletons. Sequencing input: sorted CD4+, CD8+, or CD8+CD57+ T cells (not recorded which) from PBMCs. These receptors were collected from a human donor with aplastic anemia. Both conserved end residues are part of each CDR3.

v_call: TRBV2
cdr3_length: 14
j_call: NA
cdr3_aa: CASSEEGSGNTIYF

v_call: TRBV7-8
cdr3_length: 15
j_call: TRBJ1-6
cdr3_aa: CASNFWYRQNSPLHF

v_call: TRBV2
cdr3_length: 16
j_call: TRBJ2-1
cdr3_aa: CASGDGGTDTQDEHSF

v_call: TRBV15
cdr3_length: 13
j_call: TRBJ2-6
cdr3_aa: CATSIDRDNVLTF

v_call: TRBV7-8
cdr3_length: 15
j_call: TRBJ1-1
cdr3_aa: CASSFDPDGTAQSFF

v_call: TRBV11-2
cdr3_length: 14
j_call: TRBJ2-3
cdr3_aa: CASHLAGDTDTQYF

v_call: TRBV29-1
cdr3_length: 13
j_call: TRBJ2-1
cdr3_aa: CSVRDRTYDEQFF

v_call: TRBV25-1
cdr3_length: 13
j_call: TRBJ1-5
cdr3_aa: CASSERDGQPQHF

v_call: TRBV5-1
cdr3_length: 13
j_call: TRBJ2-3
cdr3_aa: CASSQGPSYEQYF

v_call: TRBV19
cdr3_length: 15
j_call: TRBJ2-3
cdr3_aa: CASSIARGATNEQYF

v_call: TRBV7-8
cdr3_length: 13
j_call: TRBJ2-1
cdr3_aa: CASSLTGSTEPQF

v_call: TRBV7-7
cdr3_length: 14
j_call: TRBJ2-3
cdr3_aa: CASSLGQRTDTQYF

v_call: TRBV7-8
cdr3_length: 14
j_call: TRBJ2-7
cdr3_aa: CASTLGGYSYEQYF

v_call: TRBV20-1
cdr3_length: 17
j_call: TRBJ2-3
cdr3_aa: CSARAAVLREYTDTQYF

v_call: TRBV7-8
cdr3_length: 12
j_call: TRBJ1-5
cdr3_aa: CASSVGGNEQFF

v_call: TRBV9
cdr3_length: 15
j_call: TRBJ1-1
cdr3_aa: CASSKYGTENPEAFF

v_call: TRBV2
cdr3_length: 14
j_call: TRBJ2-2
cdr3_aa: CASRWGENTGELFF

v_call: TRBV7-9
cdr3_length: 15
j_call: TRBJ1-5
cdr3_aa: CASSFRGSGGSDEHF

v_call: TRBV2
cdr3_length: 16
j_call: TRBJ2-3
cdr3_aa: CASRDSGLAGVGTQYF

v_call: TRBV7-2
cdr3_length: 13
j_call: TRBJ2-7
cdr3_aa: CASSFSGSYEQYF

v_call: TRBV9
cdr3_length: 16
j_call: TRBJ2-6
cdr3_aa: CASSLGGGCGANLLTF

v_call: TRBV7-8
cdr3_length: 14
j_call: TRBJ1-6
cdr3_aa: CASSLARGNEPQHF

v_call: TRBV2
cdr3_length: 13
j_call: TRBJ2-7
cdr3_aa: CASSQTGAYEQYF

v_call: TRBV7-2
cdr3_length: 15
j_call: TRBJ1-5
cdr3_aa: CASTKDGLGRQPQHF